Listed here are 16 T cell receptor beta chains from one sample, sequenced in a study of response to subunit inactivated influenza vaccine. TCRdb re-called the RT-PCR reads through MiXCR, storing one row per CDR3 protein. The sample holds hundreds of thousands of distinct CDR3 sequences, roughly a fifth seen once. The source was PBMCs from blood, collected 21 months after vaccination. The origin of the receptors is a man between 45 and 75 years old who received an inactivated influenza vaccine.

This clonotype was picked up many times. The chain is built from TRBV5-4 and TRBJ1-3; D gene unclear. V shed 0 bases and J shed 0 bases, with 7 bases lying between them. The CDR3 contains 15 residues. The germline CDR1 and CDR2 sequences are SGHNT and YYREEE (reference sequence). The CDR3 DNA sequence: TGTGCCAGCAGCTTGGATCGGGGCTCTGGAAACACCATATATTTT. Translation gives CASSLDRGSGNTIYF.

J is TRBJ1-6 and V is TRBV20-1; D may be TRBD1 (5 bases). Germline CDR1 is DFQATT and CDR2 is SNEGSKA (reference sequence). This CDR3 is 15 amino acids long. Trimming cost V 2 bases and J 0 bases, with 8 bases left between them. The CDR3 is CSARKGASYNSPLHF. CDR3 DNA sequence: TGCAGTGCTAGAAAAGGGGCCTCCTATAATTCACCCCTCCACTTT.

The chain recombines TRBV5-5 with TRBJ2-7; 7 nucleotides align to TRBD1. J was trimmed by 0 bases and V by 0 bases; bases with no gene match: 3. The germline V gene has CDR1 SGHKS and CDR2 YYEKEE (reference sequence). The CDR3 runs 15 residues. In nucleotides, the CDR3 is TGTGCCAGCAGCTTGGGACAGGGTCCCTCCTACGAGCAGTACTTC. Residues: CASSLGQGPSYEQYF.

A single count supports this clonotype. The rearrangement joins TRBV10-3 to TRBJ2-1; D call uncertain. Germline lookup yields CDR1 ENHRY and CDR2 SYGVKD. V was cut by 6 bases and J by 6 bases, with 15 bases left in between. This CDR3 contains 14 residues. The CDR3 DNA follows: TGTGCCATCAGCCCCCGATCCGTTGGCAATGAGCAGTTCTTC. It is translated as CAISPRSVGNEQFF.

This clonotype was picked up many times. The CDR3 is CASSQPPGQANSPLHF. The CDR3, as DNA: TGTGCCAGCAGCCAACCGCCGGGACAGGCTAATTCACCCCTCCACTTT. V is TRBV4-2 and J is TRBJ1-6, with 8 positions matching TRBD1. Germline V gene sequence: CDR1 LGHNA, CDR2 YNFKEQ. V lost 2 bases to trimming and J lost 6 bases; unmatched junction nucleotides: 6. CDR3 length: 16 amino acids.

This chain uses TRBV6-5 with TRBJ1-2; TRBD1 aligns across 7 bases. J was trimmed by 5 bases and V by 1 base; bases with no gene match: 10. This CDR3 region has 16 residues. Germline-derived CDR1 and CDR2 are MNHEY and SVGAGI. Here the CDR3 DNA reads TGTGCCAGCAGTTACTACGGGGGGGACAGAAGTTATGGCTACACCTTC. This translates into CASSYYGGDRSYGYTF.

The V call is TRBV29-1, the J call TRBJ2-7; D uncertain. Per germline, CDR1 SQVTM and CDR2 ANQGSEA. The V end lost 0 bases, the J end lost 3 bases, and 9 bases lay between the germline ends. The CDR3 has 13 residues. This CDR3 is CSVEDDSSYEQYF. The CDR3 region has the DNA TGCAGCGTTGAAGATGACTCCAGCTACGAGCAGTACTTC.

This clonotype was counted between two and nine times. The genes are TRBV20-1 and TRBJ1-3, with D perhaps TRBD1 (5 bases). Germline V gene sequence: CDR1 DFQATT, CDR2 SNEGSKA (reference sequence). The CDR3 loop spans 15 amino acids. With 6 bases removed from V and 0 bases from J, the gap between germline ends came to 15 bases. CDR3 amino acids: CSATSGAGSGNTIYF. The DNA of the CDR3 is TGCAGTGCCACGTCCGGGGCGGGCTCTGGAAACACCATATATTTT.

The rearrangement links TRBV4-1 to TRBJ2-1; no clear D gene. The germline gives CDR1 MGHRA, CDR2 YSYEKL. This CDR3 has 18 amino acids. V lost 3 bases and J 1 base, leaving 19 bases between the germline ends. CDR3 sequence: CASSQSVSRSPSYNEQFF. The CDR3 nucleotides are TGCGCCAGCAGCCAGTCTGTAAGTCGATCCCCATCCTACAATGAGCAGTTCTTC.

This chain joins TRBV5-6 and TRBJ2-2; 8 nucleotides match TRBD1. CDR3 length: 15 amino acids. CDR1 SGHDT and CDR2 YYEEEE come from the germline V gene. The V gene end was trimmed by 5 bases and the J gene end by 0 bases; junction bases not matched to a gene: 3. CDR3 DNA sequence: TGTGCCAGCAGTAGGGACAGGACGAACACCGGGGAGCTGTTTTTT. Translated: CASSRDRTNTGELFF.

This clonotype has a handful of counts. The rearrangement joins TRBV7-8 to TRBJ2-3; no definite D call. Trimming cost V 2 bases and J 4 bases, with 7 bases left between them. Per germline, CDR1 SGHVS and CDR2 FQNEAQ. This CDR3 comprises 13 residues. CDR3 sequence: CASSLRYPDTQYF. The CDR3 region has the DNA TGTGCCAGCAGCTTAAGGTACCCAGATACGCAGTATTTT.

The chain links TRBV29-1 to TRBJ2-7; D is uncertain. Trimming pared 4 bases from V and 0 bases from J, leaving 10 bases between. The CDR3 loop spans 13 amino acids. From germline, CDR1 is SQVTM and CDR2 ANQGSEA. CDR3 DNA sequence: TGCAGCGTTGTTGGTGCAGACTCCTACGAGCAGTACTTC. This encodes CSVVGADSYEQYF.

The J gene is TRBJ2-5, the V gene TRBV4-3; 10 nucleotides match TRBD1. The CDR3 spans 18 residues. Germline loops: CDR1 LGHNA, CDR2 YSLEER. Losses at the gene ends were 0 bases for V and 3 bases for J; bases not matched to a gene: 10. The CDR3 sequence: CASSQDGPTGGLEETQYF. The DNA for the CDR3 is TGCGCCAGCAGCCAAGATGGTCCGACAGGGGGCTTAGAAGAGACCCAGTACTTC.

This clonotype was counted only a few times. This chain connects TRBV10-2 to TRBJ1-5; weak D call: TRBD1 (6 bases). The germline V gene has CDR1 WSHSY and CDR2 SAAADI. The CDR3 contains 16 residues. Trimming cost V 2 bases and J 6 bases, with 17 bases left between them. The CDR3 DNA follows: TGCGCCAGCAGTGAGCGGGCAGGGGTCAGGGTTCAGCCCCAGCATTTT. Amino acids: CASSERAGVRVQPQHF.

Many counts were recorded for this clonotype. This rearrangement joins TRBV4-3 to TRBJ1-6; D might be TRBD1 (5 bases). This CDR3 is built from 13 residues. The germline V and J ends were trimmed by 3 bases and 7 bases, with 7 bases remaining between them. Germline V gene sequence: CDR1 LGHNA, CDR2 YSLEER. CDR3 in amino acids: CASSQTENSPLHF. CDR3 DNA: TGCGCCAGCAGCCAGACAGAAAATTCACCCCTCCACTTT.

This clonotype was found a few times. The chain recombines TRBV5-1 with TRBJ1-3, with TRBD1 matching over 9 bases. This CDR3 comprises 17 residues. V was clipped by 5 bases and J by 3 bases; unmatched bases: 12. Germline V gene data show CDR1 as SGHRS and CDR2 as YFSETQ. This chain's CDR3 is CASSSKGTGTVGNTIYF. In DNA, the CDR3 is TGCGCCAGCAGTTCGAAGGGGACAGGGACGGTTGGAAACACCATATATTTT.